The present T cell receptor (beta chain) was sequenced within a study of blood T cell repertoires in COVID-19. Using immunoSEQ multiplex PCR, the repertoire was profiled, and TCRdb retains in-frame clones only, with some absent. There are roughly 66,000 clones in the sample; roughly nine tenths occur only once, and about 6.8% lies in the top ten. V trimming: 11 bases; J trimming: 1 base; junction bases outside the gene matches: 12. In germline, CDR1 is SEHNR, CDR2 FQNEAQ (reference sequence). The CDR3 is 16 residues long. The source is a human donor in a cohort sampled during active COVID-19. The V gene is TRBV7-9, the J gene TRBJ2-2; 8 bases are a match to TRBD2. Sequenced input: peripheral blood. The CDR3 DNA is TGTGCCGGCGAGAAAAGGGCGGGAGGGAACACCGGGGAGCTGTTTTTT. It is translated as CAGEKRAGGNTGELFF.